Below, 3 T cell receptor beta chains from the same sample are listed, as sequenced in a study of cytomegalovirus exposure and HLA in healthy donors. Primers included in the PCR were 60 Vbeta and 13 Jbeta primers. Some clones are missing from TCRdb's copy, which holds only in-frame ones; the method was immunoSEQ multiplex PCR. The repertoire holds roughly 160,000 clones, with roughly 70% as singletons. The material sequenced was PBMCs. The receptors here all came from a woman under 30 in good health and CMV-seropositive.

The V gene is TRBV5-1, the J gene TRBJ2-7; possible D gene TRBD1, 6 bases. Trimming left V 4 bases short and J 6 bases short, with 11 bases between. The CDR3 contains 12 residues. Germline CDR1 is SGHRS and CDR2 is YFSETQ. The chain's CDR3 is CASSVGTTEQYF. For the CDR3, the DNA is TGCGCCAGCAGCGTGGGGACAACCGAGCAGTACTTC.

DNA of the CDR3: TGTGCCAGTTCCCCCGGGGGGGGTACTGAAGCTTTCTTT. Encoded protein: CASSPGGGTEAFF. The chain couples TRBV19 to TRBJ1-1, with a weak D call TRBD1 (5 bases). V was shortened by 8 bases and J by 5 bases, with 15 bases between the two germline ends. This CDR3 region has 13 residues. Germline CDR1 reads LNHDA; CDR2 reads SQIVND (reference sequence).

The chain uses TRBV10-3 and TRBJ1-2; 7 bases agree with TRBD1. The germline gives CDR1 ENHRY, CDR2 SYGVKD. After removal of 11 bases from V and 4 bases from J, the junction contained 7 bases not matched to a gene. CDR3 size: 12 residues. As DNA, the CDR3 is TGTGCCGGCGGCGGGACAGCCTATGGCTACACCTTC. Translation gives CAGGGTAYGYTF.